This is a list of T cell receptor beta chains from one sample in a study of shared clonotypes between healthy human individuals. The data were produced by immunoSEQ multiplex PCR, yet TCRdb's version contains in-frame clones alone and is incomplete. The repertoire includes some 1 million clones, roughly 70% of them detected once, and about 1.5% sits in the top ten. Source material: memory CD4+ T cells sorted from blood. Receptors originate from a man aged 18 to 29 in good health. Both conserved end residues are part of each CDR3. The order of the fields is clone size, J gene, D gene, V gene, CDR3 DNA, CDR3 protein. A D gene is named only where the DNA matches it firmly. Only some rows state a clone size, as once, few, many or a class for expanded clones.

>NA|TRBJ1-4|TRBD1|TRBV10-2
TGCGCCAGCAGTGAGTCGGGATTAGACAGGGGCAATGAAAAACTGTTTTTT
CASSESGLDRGNEKLFF
>NA|TRBJ2-7|NA|TRBV7-2
TGTGCCAGCAGCTTTTTACTTGGCTACGAGCAGTACTTC
CASSFLLGYEQYF
>NA|TRBJ2-1|NA|TRBV5-4
TGTGCCAGCAGCTCACAGGGACTTGACAATGAGCAGTTCTTC
CASSSQGLDNEQFF
>NA|TRBJ2-2|NA|TRBV19
TGTGCCAGTAGTCCTAGGAACACCGGGGAGCTGTTTTTT
CASSPRNTGELFF
>NA|TRBJ1-2|NA|TRBV7-2
TGTGCCAGCAGCCGCCCCGAAGGAGGCTACACCTTC
CASSRPEGGYTF
>few|TRBJ1-4|NA|TRBV4-2
TGTGCCAGCAGCCAACCGGGTAATGAAAAACTGTTTTTT
CASSQPGNEKLFF
>NA|TRBJ2-3|TRBD2|TRBV28
TGTGCCAGCAACCCGATGCTAGCGGGGGGCCAAACAGATACGCAGTATTTT
CASNPMLAGGQTDTQYF
>NA|TRBJ2-3|TRBD2|TRBV12-5
TGTGCTAGCCGGACTAGCGGGACCGCAGATACGCAGTATTTT
CASRTSGTADTQYF
>NA|TRBJ2-3|NA|TRBV29-1
TGCAGCGTTGGTGGGGAAAATGGAACAGATACGCAGTATTTT
CSVGGENGTDTQYF
>once|TRBJ2-5|NA|TRBV6-5
TGTGCCAGCAGCACCAGGGAGACCCAGTACTTC
CASSTRETQYF